The 10 T cell receptor beta chains reported below all come from one sample, sequenced in a study of identical twins. TCRdb redid the calling of the 5' RACE reads with MiXCR, one entry per CDR3 protein. The sample includes more than 650,000 distinct CDR3 sequences, approximately 6.1% of them seen just once. The sequenced sample consisted of naive T cells sorted from blood. All receptors derive from a man aged 18 to 29 in good health.

The V gene is TRBV5-1, the J gene TRBJ2-3; 7 bases map to TRBD1. Looked up from germline, CDR1 is SGHRS and CDR2 is YFSETQ. The CDR3 has 15 amino acids. The V segment lost 4 bases and the J segment 1 base; nucleotides outside the gene matches: 6. The CDR3 protein is CASSVSGQRTDTQYF. DNA for the CDR3: TGCGCCAGCAGCGTATCGGGACAGCGCACAGATACGCAGTATTTT.

In this sample, this clonotype turned up many times. This sequence joins TRBV5-5 and TRBJ1-1, with no clear D. The germline V gene encodes CDR1 SGHKS and CDR2 YYEKEE (reference sequence). CDR3 length equals 13 residues. Trimming shortened V by 6 bases and J by 2 bases, and 11 bases separated the two germline ends. CDR3 sequence (DNA): TGTGCCAGCAACCGGGGAGTTAACACTGAAGCTTTCTTT. The encoded protein is CASNRGVNTEAFF.

This clonotype has at least ten counts. V gene TRBV20-1 combines with J gene TRBJ2-1; a weak D match, TRBD2 (6 bases). Germline V CDR1 and CDR2: DFQATT, SNEGSKA (reference sequence). V was pared by 6 bases and J by 3 bases, with 15 bases between. The CDR3 loop spans 14 amino acids. CDR3 residues: CSAALASGYNEQFF. CDR3 nucleotide sequence: TGCAGTGCAGCACTAGCTTCGGGCTACAATGAGCAGTTCTTC.

The chain recombines TRBV23-1 with TRBJ2-1, with TRBD1 identical over 8 bases. TRBV23-1 is an ORF; its function is uncertain. The CDR3 has 14 amino acids. With V trimmed by 4 bases and J by 7 bases, 6 bases remained unmatched. The CDR3 DNA sequence: TGCGCCAGCAGTCGACAGGGGATTTGGAATGAGCAGTTCTTC. Protein product: CASSRQGIWNEQFF.

CDR3 residues: CSPLGPETQYF. The CDR3 coding sequence is TGCAGCCCCCTGGGGCCCGAGACCCAGTACTTC. The chain links TRBV20-1 to TRBJ2-5; tentatively, D is TRBD1 (5 bases). Germline loops: CDR1 DFQATT, CDR2 SNEGSKA (reference sequence). The CDR3 is 11 amino acids.

This clonotype has ten or more counts. The V call is TRBV7-2, the J call TRBJ2-5; 8 nucleotides match TRBD2. V dropped 2 bases and J dropped 5; count of bases not matched to a gene: 7. CDR3 size: 15 residues. Germline CDR1 is SGHTA and CDR2 is FQGNSA. The DNA for the CDR3 is TGTGCCAGCAGCTTAATGGCGGGAGGCCGCGAGACCCAGTACTTC. As protein: CASSLMAGGRETQYF.

This clonotype has ten or more counts. CDR3 amino acids: CATSDPLSGGDTDTQYF. The CDR3 nucleotides read TGTGCCACCAGTGATCCCCTCTCTGGGGGAGACACAGATACGCAGTATTTT. This sequence joins TRBV24-1 and TRBJ2-3; tentatively, D is TRBD1 or TRBD2 (5 bases each). Germline V CDR1 and CDR2: KGHDR, SFDVKD. The V end was cut by 3 bases, the J end by 2 bases, with 17 bases between. The CDR3 runs to 17 residues.

This clonotype showed up just a few times. This sequence joins TRBV7-3 and TRBJ2-3; the D gene is possibly TRBD2 (5 bases). The CDR3 sequence is 13 residues long. With 10 bases removed from V and 2 bases from J, the gap between germline ends came to 13 bases. Germline CDR1 and CDR2: SGHTA and FQGTGA. DNA for the CDR3: TGTGCCACCACCCGGGGTGTCACAGATACGCAGTATTTT. This encodes CATTRGVTDTQYF.

The chain recombines TRBV23-1 with TRBJ1-5, with 10 bases aligning to TRBD1. TRBV23-1 is an ORF; its function is uncertain. The CDR3 loop spans 13 amino acids. CDR3 in DNA: TGCCCTAAGACCGGACAGGGGGTTCAGCCCCAGCATTTT. Translating gives CPKTGQGVQPQHF.

This clonotype was seen ten or more times. The V gene is TRBV20-1, the J gene TRBJ2-5; D may be TRBD1 (6 bases). CDR3 length equals 13 residues. In germline, CDR1 is DFQATT, CDR2 SNEGSKA (reference sequence). V lost 4 bases to trimming and J lost 5 bases, with 14 bases between them. The CDR3 loop is CSAKSWGPETQYF. CDR3 nucleotides: TGCAGTGCTAAGTCTTGGGGGCCGGAGACCCAGTACTTC.